A single sample gave rise to the 12 T cell receptor beta chains below, sequenced in a study of control samples from healthy donors and cancer patients. Method: immunoSEQ multiplex PCR; TCRdb's copy keeps in-frame clones and lacks some. Of 95,000 to 100,000 clones listed, roughly 90% are singletons. Input material: blood. These receptors all come from a man under 40 in good health.

The gene calls are TRBV29-1 and TRBJ1-1; the match to TRBD1 covers 9 bases. Germline V gene data show CDR1 as SQVTM and CDR2 as ANQGSEA. There are 14 residues in the CDR3. The V and J ends lost 5 bases and 3 bases, in that order; junction bases with no gene match: 7. CDR3 region: CSVRPGQGHTEAFF. CDR3 bases: TGCAGCGTTCGACCGGGACAGGGACACACTGAAGCTTTCTTT.

J is TRBJ1-2 and V is TRBV30, with TRBD1 matching 10 bases. Germline CDR1 reads GTSNPN; CDR2 reads SVGIG (reference sequence). With V trimmed by 8 bases and J by 4 bases, 13 bases remained unmatched. The CDR3 length is 15 residues. The CDR3 spells CAVTGGGWAGYGYTF. As DNA, the CDR3 is TGTGCCGTGACAGGGGGCGGGTGGGCCGGCTATGGCTACACCTTC.

V usage is TRBV29-1 and J usage is TRBJ1-3; the match to TRBD1 covers 7 bases. Germline lookup yields CDR1 SQVTM and CDR2 ANQGSEA. The CDR3 has 14 amino acids. The V and J ends lost 6 bases and 4 bases, in that order; junction bases with no gene match: 9. CDR3 nucleotide sequence: TGCAGCGTACTTCTGACAGGGAGAGGAAACACCATATATTTT. Translated: CSVLLTGRGNTIYF.

This clone was detected only once. The rearrangement links TRBV5-1 to TRBJ2-7; D perhaps matches TRBD1 (6 bases). The CDR3 is 13 amino acids. Germline V gene sequence: CDR1 SGHRS, CDR2 YFSETQ. Between the trimmed V and J ends, which lost 4 bases and 0 bases, there was a span of 8 bases. CDR3 DNA sequence: TGCGCCAGCAGCATGGACAGCTCCTACGAGCAGTACGTC. Residues: CASSMDSSYEQYV.

This sequence joins TRBV11-3 and TRBJ2-2; D not resolved. Trimming took 3 bases from V and 6 from J, leaving 11 bases between them. Germline V gene sequence: CDR1 SGHNT, CDR2 YENEEA. CDR3 length: 14 residues. Here the CDR3 DNA reads TGTGCCAGCAGCTTCGGTTTCATCGCCGGGGAGCTGTTTTTT. Translation gives CASSFGFIAGELFF.

The gene calls are TRBV5-4 and TRBJ1-1, with 9 bases fitting TRBD1. The CDR3 covers 14 residues. The V segment lost 2 bases and the J segment 5 bases; nucleotides outside the gene matches: 4. The germline gives CDR1 SGHNT, CDR2 YYREEE (reference sequence). CDR3 nucleotide sequence: TGTGCCAGCAGCTTCGACAGGGGGTCTACTGAAGCTTTCTTT. Its translation is CASSFDRGSTEAFF.

V gene TRBV2 combines with J gene TRBJ2-5, with D possibly called TRBD1 or TRBD2 (5 bases each). Germline V lookup: CDR1 SNHLY, CDR2 FYNNEI. V dropped 10 bases and J dropped 4 bases, with 19 bases sitting between them. The CDR3 contains 14 residues. Here the CDR3 reads CATRPGTEIETQYF. The CDR3 nucleotides read TGTGCCACTCGCCCCGGGACGGAGATAGAGACCCAGTACTTC.

This sequence joins TRBV27 and TRBJ2-7, with a possible D match to TRBD2 (6 bases). The CDR3 is 14 amino acids. From germline, CDR1 is MNHEY and CDR2 SMNVEV (reference sequence). The V end lost 3 bases, the J end lost 2 bases, and 11 bases lay between the germline ends. The CDR3 region has the DNA TGTGCCAGCAGTTTTAAGGAGGGTACCTACGAGCAGTACTTC. Translation gives CASSFKEGTYEQYF.

V is TRBV7-9 and J is TRBJ1-1; possible D gene TRBD1, 6 bases. CDR1 is SEHNR and CDR2 is FQNEAQ in the germline V gene (reference sequence). Trimming removed 5 bases from V and 0 bases from J, with 10 bases in between. The CDR3 runs 14 residues. CDR3 DNA: TGTGCCAGCAGCCCCACAGGGATGAACACTGAAGCTTTCTTT. It translates to CASSPTGMNTEAFF.

The chain joins TRBV2 to TRBJ1-2, with unresolved D. Germline assignment: CDR1 SNHLY and CDR2 FYNNEI. The CDR3 has 14 amino acids. Trimming took off 4 bases at V and 2 bases at J, with 11 bases between the two ends. CDR3 sequence: CASSVVISNYGYTF. The CDR3 DNA is TGTGCCAGCAGTGTCGTCATATCAAACTATGGCTACACCTTC. Looking up the rest from reference TRBV2 and TRBJ1-2 gives the full variable domain: EPEVTQTPSHQVTQMGQEVILRCVPISNHLYFYWYRQILGQKVEFLVSFYNNEISEKSEIFDDQFSVERPDGSNFTLKIRSTKLEDSAMYFCASSVVISNYGYTFGSGTRLTVV.

The J gene is TRBJ1-3, the V gene TRBV11-2; 9 nucleotides agree with TRBD1. V lost 1 base, J lost 0 bases, and 4 bases stayed unmatched. The germline CDR1 and CDR2 sequences are SGHAT and FQNNGV. The CDR3 runs to 17 residues. In DNA, the CDR3 is TGTGCCAGCAGCTTAGGGACAGGGGTAGACTCTGGAAACACCATATATTTT. Protein product: CASSLGTGVDSGNTIYF.

This chain connects TRBV4-3 to TRBJ2-1, with 9 bases identical to TRBD2. This CDR3 is 17 amino acids long. V lost 4 bases to trimming and J lost 5 bases; unmatched junction nucleotides: 12. Per germline, CDR1 LGHNA and CDR2 YSLEER. CDR3 sequence (DNA): TGCGCCAGCAGCCCAGGAAACGTAGCGGGGGTGAACAATGAGCAGTTCTTC. Its protein product is CASSPGNVAGVNNEQFF.